This TCR beta chain was recorded in a study of patients and donors after allogeneic stem cell transplantation. This clonotype was seen more than once but under ten times. TCRdb ran MiXCR on the RT-PCR reads and lists one entry per CDR3 protein. The top ten hold around 6% of the sample, which has about a million distinct CDR3 sequences, more than 15% seen once. This sequence was found in a human donor who was either an allogeneic HSCT recipient or a stem cell or donor lymphocyte infusion donor (not recorded which). It is not recorded whose cells these are; they may come from a transplant donor. Sequencing was done on a sample of blood, either unsorted or a sorted T cell fraction (not recorded which).

The CDR3 sequence is CASTPGESHQPQHF. In DNA form, the CDR3 reads TGTGCCAGCACCCCCGGGGAGTCCCACCAGCCCCAGCATTTT. The chain employs TRBV12-3 or TRBV12-4 and TRBJ1-5; no firm D call. V was cut by 7 bases and J by 7 bases, with 17 bases left in between. The CDR3 extends over 14 amino acids.